Below are 28 T cell receptor beta chains sequenced from a single sample in a study of OX40 agonist ivuxolimab in advanced cancers. The assay was immunoSEQ multiplex PCR, and TCRdb's table has in-frame clones only and misses some. This sample has over 75,000 clones; approximately 90% occur once, and the top ten carry 0.33%. The sequenced sample was CD4+ or CD8+ T cells sorted from blood, obtained in a trial of the OX40 agonist ivuxolimab. These receptors were collected from an adult with an advanced solid tumor such as melanoma, head and neck, liver or kidney cancer.

This chain links TRBV7-3 with TRBJ2-7; no firm D call. The V end lost 4 bases, the J end lost 4 bases, and 20 bases lay between the germline ends. The length of the CDR3 is 16 residues. Germline V lookup: CDR1 SGHTA, CDR2 FQGTGA. CDR3 nucleotide sequence: TGTGCCAGCAGCTCCCAGTTCCCTGGCAAGAGATACGAGCAGTACTTC. Amino acid sequence: CASSSQFPGKRYEQYF.

This chain joins TRBV2 and TRBJ1-5; D is perhaps TRBD1 (6 bases). V lost 5 bases to trimming and J lost 0 bases, with 17 bases between them. Germline lookup yields CDR1 SNHLY and CDR2 FYNNEI. This CDR3 region has 17 residues. The DNA for the CDR3 is TGTGCCAGCAGTTACCGGGACACCCTTTATAGCAATCAGCCCCAGCATTTT. Its translation is CASSYRDTLYSNQPQHF.

The CDR3 DNA follows: TGTGCCAGCTCACTAGCGGGTAGCACAGATACGCAGTATTTT. Amino acids: CASSLAGSTDTQYF. The V and J genes are TRBV18 and TRBJ2-3; 7 nucleotides line up with TRBD2. V lost 4 bases and J lost 0; bases outside the gene matches: 1. The CDR3 spans 14 residues. Germline V gene data show CDR1 as KGHSH and CDR2 as LQKENI. Based on the CDR3 plus reference TRBV18 and TRBJ2-3, the full variable domain is NAGVMQNPRHLVRRRGQEARLRCSPMKGHSHVYWYRQLPEEGLKFMVYLQKENIIDESGMPKERFSAEFPKEGPSILRIQQVVRGDSAAYFCASSLAGSTDTQYFGPGTRLTVL.

This clone was seen a single time. This sequence joins TRBV19 and TRBJ2-3; tentative D call: TRBD1 (5 bases). V was trimmed by 2 bases and J by 4 bases, leaving 10 bases between them. CDR1 and CDR2 from the germline V gene are LNHDA and SQIVND (reference sequence). This CDR3 spans 14 amino acids. CDR3 sequence (DNA): TGTGCCAGTAGTATATTCAGGGAAGCAGATACGCAGTATTTT. It specifies CASSIFREADTQYF.

The chain has TRBV28 and TRBJ1-1, with 8 bases lining up with TRBD1. This CDR3 has 13 amino acids. Per the germline V gene, CDR1 is MDHEN and CDR2 is SYDVKM. J lost 5 bases, V lost 8 bases, and 7 bases had no gene match. The CDR3 DNA reads TGTGCCAGCGTGAGACAGGGGAGGACTGAAGCTTTCTTT. This translates into CASVRQGRTEAFF.

The chain couples TRBV7-2 to TRBJ2-7; no reliable D call. The CDR3 has 14 residues. Germline CDR1 and CDR2: SGHTA and FQGNSA. V gave up 2 bases and J gave up 2 bases, with 10 bases separating them. The CDR3 is CASSLSPATYEQYF. The CDR3 DNA is TGTGCCAGCAGCTTAAGTCCGGCTACCTACGAGCAGTACTTC.

J is TRBJ2-1 and V is TRBV7-8; D uncertain. Trimming pared 3 bases from V and 5 bases from J, leaving 14 bases between. Germline loops: CDR1 SGHVS, CDR2 FQNEAQ. The CDR3 consists of 15 residues. The CDR3 protein is CASSLTGLSHNEQFF. The CDR3, as DNA: TGTGCCAGCAGCTTGACTGGATTGTCCCACAATGAGCAGTTCTTC.

V usage is TRBV7-2 and J usage is TRBJ2-7, with 11 nucleotides matching TRBD2. Germline assignment: CDR1 SGHTA and CDR2 FQGNSA. The J segment lost 3 bases and the V segment lost 0 bases, leaving 4 bases of the junction unmatched. This CDR3 has 16 residues. CDR3 in DNA: TGTGCCAGCAGCTTAGCGGTCACTAGCGGGGGCTACGAGCAGTACTTC. It translates to CASSLAVTSGGYEQYF. The full variable domain, in which reference TRBV7-2 and TRBJ2-7 provide the parts outside the CDR3, is GAGVSQSPSNKVTEKGKDVELRCDPISGHTALYWYRQSLGQGLEFLIYFQGNSAPDKSGLPSDRFSAERTGGSVSTLTIQRTQQEDSAVYLCASSLAVTSGGYEQYFGPGTRLTVT.

The chain combines TRBV7-9 with TRBJ1-2; a possible D gene is TRBD1 (5 bases). CDR3 length equals 15 residues. V lost 7 bases and J 4 bases, leaving 19 bases between the germline ends. Germline V gene data show CDR1 as SEHNR and CDR2 as FQNEAQ (reference sequence). The CDR3 DNA reads as TGTGCCAGCACCGTCCCTTTTCCCGGGGGCTATGGCTACACCTTC. Translation gives CASTVPFPGGYGYTF.

The chain employs TRBV21-1 and TRBJ2-7; no DNA check was done on the table's D call, TRBD1. TRBV21-1 is termed a pseudogene. The CDR3 extends over 13 amino acids. CDR3 loop: CANSQGLNYEQYF. The CDR3 nucleotides are TGTGCCAACTCCCAGGGATTAAACTACGAGCAGTACTTC.

The gene calls are TRBV19 and TRBJ2-4; D possibly corresponds to TRBD1 (6 bases). CDR1 and CDR2 (germline): LNHDA, SQIVND (reference sequence). The CDR3 totals 14 residues. Trimming removed 2 bases from V and 7 bases from J, with 12 bases in between. CDR3 DNA sequence: TGTGCCAGTAGTATACAGGGGTTGGGGAACATTCAGTACTTC. It encodes CASSIQGLGNIQYF.

The V call is TRBV6-4, the J call TRBJ2-4; possible D gene TRBD2, 5 bases. V was clipped by 8 bases and J by 1 base, with 12 bases between them. The germline V gene has CDR1 MRHNA and CDR2 SNTAGT. The CDR3 is made up of 14 amino acids. CDR3 in DNA: TGTGCCAGCTGGGAGCGACGGGCCAAAAACATTCAGTACTTC. It is translated as CASWERRAKNIQYF.

The chain carries TRBV7-2 and TRBJ2-3; TRBD2 might be the D (7 bases). Germline values: CDR1 SGHTA, CDR2 FQGNSA. The CDR3 is 17 amino acids. The V end lost 2 bases, the J end lost 6 bases, and 21 bases lay between the germline ends. CDR3 protein: CASSLTGGGTKWDTQYF. The CDR3 coding sequence is TGTGCCAGCAGCTTAACGGGGGGCGGGACGAAGTGGGATACGCAGTATTTT.

With respect to this clone: Other DNA sequences within the sample encode an identical CDR3. The chain joins TRBV18 to TRBJ2-5; D ambiguous. Germline assignment: CDR1 KGHSH and CDR2 LQKENI. CDR3 length: 12 amino acids. V lost 0 bases and J lost 2, with 1 base in between. The CDR3 DNA reads as TGTGCCAGCTCACCACCGCAAGAGACCCAGTACTTC. Translating gives CASSPPQETQYF.

This clone was counted once. This CDR3 reads CASSQGGPRDEKLFF. The CDR3 DNA reads TGCGCCAGCAGCCAAGGAGGGCCCCGGGATGAAAAACTGTTTTTT. The chain employs TRBV4-3 and TRBJ1-4, with no clear D. This CDR3 contains 15 residues. Germline-derived CDR1 and CDR2 are LGHNA and YSLEER. With 1 base removed from V and 6 bases from J, the gap between germline ends came to 12 bases.

This chain uses TRBV27 with TRBJ2-7; 11 nucleotides align to TRBD1. Germline trimming cut 5 bases from V and 2 bases from J; bases unmatched to any gene: 2. CDR1 and CDR2 from the germline V gene are MNHEY and SMNVEV (reference sequence). The CDR3 extends over 14 amino acids. The CDR3 DNA follows: TGTGCCAGCAGTCTGGGACAGGGGGCCTACGAGCAGTACTTC. As protein: CASSLGQGAYEQYF.

The chain has TRBV11-1 and TRBJ2-7; 8 bases fit TRBD1. CDR1 is SGHAT and CDR2 is FQDESV in the germline V gene (reference sequence). V lost 5 bases, J lost 1 base, and 7 bases stayed unmatched. The CDR3 is made up of 15 amino acids. In DNA, the CDR3 is TGTGCCAGCAGCAAAACAGGGGGAAGGTCCTACGAGCAGTACTTC. This encodes CASSKTGGRSYEQYF.

CDR3 residues: CASSPGTTNTGELFF. In DNA, the CDR3 is TGTGCCAGCAGCCCCGGGACGACGAACACCGGGGAGCTGTTTTTT. This chain joins TRBV7-2 and TRBJ2-2; the D gene could be TRBD1 or TRBD2 (5 bases each). This CDR3 has 15 amino acids. Germline V gene data show CDR1 as SGHTA and CDR2 as FQGNSA. The germline V and J ends were trimmed by 5 bases and 0 bases, with 10 bases remaining between them.

The chain joins TRBV4-3 to TRBJ2-1; the match to TRBD2 covers 10 bases. J lost 6 bases, V lost 4 bases, and 6 bases had no gene match. Germline CDR1 and CDR2: LGHNA and YSLEER. The CDR3 extends over 15 amino acids. As DNA, the CDR3 is TGCGCCAGCAGCCTCCTAGCGGGAGAGGGCAATGAGCAGTTCTTC. Translation gives CASSLLAGEGNEQFF.

The V and J genes are TRBV9 and TRBJ2-7; D may be TRBD2 (6 bases). V was trimmed by 0 bases and J by 1 base, leaving 14 bases between them. The CDR3 sequence is 16 residues long. Germline CDR1 reads SGDLS; CDR2 reads YYNGEE. The CDR3 region has the DNA TGTGCCAGCAGCGTAGGACTAGGGAGTGGGTCCTACGAGCAGTACTTC. Translating gives CASSVGLGSGSYEQYF.

The J gene is TRBJ1-1, the V gene TRBV7-2; D call uncertain. V lost 1 base to trimming and J lost 4 bases, with 10 bases between them. CDR3 size: 14 residues. Germline values: CDR1 SGHTA, CDR2 FQGNSA. CDR3: CASSLEGGFTEAFF. The CDR3 region has the DNA TGTGCCAGCAGCTTAGAGGGCGGGTTCACTGAAGCTTTCTTT.

V is TRBV6-4 and J is TRBJ2-3, with D tentatively TRBD1 (6 bases). V lost 8 bases and J 2 bases, leaving 23 bases between the germline ends. The CDR3 is 17 amino acids. Germline V gene sequence: CDR1 MRHNA, CDR2 SNTAGT. The CDR3 DNA reads TGTGCCAGCGGATATGTCTTGGACAGTTCAGACACAGATACGCAGTATTTT. The encoded protein is CASGYVLDSSDTDTQYF.

V and J are TRBV28 and TRBJ2-1; 9 positions match TRBD2. The germline CDR1 and CDR2 sequences are MDHEN and SYDVKM. J gave up 9 bases and V 8 bases, and 8 bases lay outside the gene matches. The CDR3 has 13 residues. This chain's CDR3 is CASHIAGAGEQFF. CDR3 bases: TGTGCCAGCCATATAGCGGGAGCGGGTGAGCAGTTCTTC. Variable domain in full (rest from reference TRBV28 and TRBJ2-1): DVKVTQSSRYLVKRTGEKVFLECVQDMDHENMFWYRQDPGLGLRLIYFSYDVKMKEKGDIPEGYSVSREKKERFSLILESASTNQTSMYLCASHIAGAGEQFFGPGTRLTVL.

This chain uses TRBV4-1 with TRBJ2-1; no clear D. V was clipped by 0 bases and J by 7 bases, with 16 bases between them. Germline assignment: CDR1 MGHRA and CDR2 YSYEKL. The CDR3 has 16 residues. CDR3 nucleotide sequence: TGCGCCAGCAGCCAAGAGCGTCAGGTCCGCCCGAATGAGCAGTTCTTC. Amino acid sequence: CASSQERQVRPNEQFF.

The chain carries TRBV21-1 and TRBJ2-5; the tabulated D call, TRBD2, remains unverified against the DNA. TRBV21-1 is a pseudogene locus. The length of the CDR3 is 15 residues. The CDR3 loop reads CASSYQIWRWETQYF. CDR3 DNA sequence: TGTGCCAGCAGCTACCAGATCTGGAGGTGGGAGACCCAGTACTTC.

This clone was observed once. The chain joins TRBV28 to TRBJ1-3; 7 bases match TRBD1. The CDR3 covers 15 residues. The germline gives CDR1 MDHEN, CDR2 SYDVKM. The V and J ends lost 5 bases and 0 bases, in that order; junction bases with no gene match: 4. CDR3 sequence reads: CASSLPGGSGNTIYF. The CDR3 DNA sequence: TGTGCCAGCAGTCTGCCAGGGGGCTCTGGAAACACCATATATTTT.

The rearrangement links TRBV28 to TRBJ1-1; TRBD1 aligns across 7 bases. The germline CDR1 and CDR2 sequences are MDHEN and SYDVKM. V trimming: 4 bases; J trimming: 1 base; junction bases outside the gene matches: 6. This CDR3 is 15 amino acids long. This CDR3 reads CASSSWTGANTEAFF. The CDR3 DNA reads TGTGCCAGCAGTTCCTGGACAGGAGCGAACACTGAAGCTTTCTTT.

J is TRBJ2-1 and V is TRBV29-1, with a possible D match to TRBD1 (5 bases). Trimming left V 3 bases short and J 8 bases short, with 14 bases between. Germline V CDR1 and CDR2: SQVTM, ANQGSEA. The CDR3 has 13 amino acids. The CDR3 sequence: CSVDSRVPHEQFF. CDR3 in DNA: TGCAGCGTTGATAGCAGGGTGCCCCATGAGCAGTTCTTC.